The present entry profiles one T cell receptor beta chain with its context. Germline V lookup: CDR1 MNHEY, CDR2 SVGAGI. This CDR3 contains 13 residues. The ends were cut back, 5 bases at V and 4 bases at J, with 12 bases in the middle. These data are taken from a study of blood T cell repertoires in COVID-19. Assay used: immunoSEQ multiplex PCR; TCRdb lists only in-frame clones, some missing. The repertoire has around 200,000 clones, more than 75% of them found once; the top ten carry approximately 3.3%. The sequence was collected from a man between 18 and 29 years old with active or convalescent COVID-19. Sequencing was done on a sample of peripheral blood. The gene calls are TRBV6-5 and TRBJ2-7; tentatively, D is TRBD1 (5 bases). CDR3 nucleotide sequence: TGTGCCAGCAGTCAGTTCCAGGGTTACGAGCAGTACTTC. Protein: CASSQFQGYEQYF.